These T cell receptor beta chains were read from a single sample in a study of blood T cells in healthy people across ages. Using its own MiXCR run on the 5' RACE reads, TCRdb lists one record per CDR3 protein. Of about a million distinct CDR3 sequences listed, just over 50% were seen once; the top ten hold 20% to 25%. Source material: blood. Receptors originate from a woman aged 55-75 years in good health. The CDR3 runs from the conserved cysteine through the conserved F or W. The D gene is left open where the match is weak. The listing skips clone size in some rows; elsewhere it reads once, few, many or a size class.

clone size,D gene,V gene,J gene,CDR3 DNA,CDR3 protein
NA,NA,TRBV3-1,TRBJ2-1,TGTGCCAGCAGCCAAGTTTATAGTAGCGGCCCTGGGGGGCAGTTCTTC,CASSQVYSSGPGGQFF
once,NA,TRBV5-8,TRBJ2-1,TGTGCCAGCACCTTTAGCCGCAGCTCCTACAATGAGCAGTTCTTC,CASTFSRSSYNEQFF
few,NA,TRBV7-9,TRBJ2-7,TGTGCCAGCAGCTTATTCTCGAGCTCCTACGAGCAGTACTTC,CASSLFSSSYEQYF
NA,TRBD2,TRBV29-1,TRBJ2-1,TGCAGCGGGGGGACTAGCGACTACAATGAGCAGTTCTTC,CSGGTSDYNEQFF
NA,NA,TRBV18,TRBJ2-5,TGTGCCAGCTCACCAGTTCGGGACGGACTACAAGAGACTCAGTACTTC,CASSPVRDGLQETQYF
NA,NA,TRBV5-4,TRBJ2-7,TGTGCCAGCAGCTTGCCCCAGGAGACCAGGGTTGACTCCGATTACGAGCAGTACTTC,CASSLPQETRVDSDYEQYF
NA,NA,TRBV11-2,TRBJ2-4,TGTGCCAGCAGCTTAGCTAGGACCCCAAGTATTCAGTACTTC,CASSLARTPSIQYF
NA,NA,TRBV7-2,TRBJ2-7,TGTGCCAGCAGCCCCGAGGGGTCTCAGGGTTCCTACAATGAGCAGTACTTC,CASSPEGSQGSYNEQYF
NA,NA,TRBV28,TRBJ2-5,TGTGCCAGCAGAACCGGGACACTCGGGCAGTACTTC,CASRTGTLGQYF
few,NA,TRBV27,TRBJ2-7,TGTGCCAGCAGATCTACCGGGACACCCACCTACGAGCAGTACTTC,CASRSTGTPTYEQYF
NA,TRBD2,TRBV20-1,TRBJ2-1,TGCAGTGCTAGAGATAGAGGGAGCGGGGGCACCTACAATGAGCAGTTCTTC,CSARDRGSGGTYNEQFF
few,TRBD2,TRBV6-2/TRBV6-3,TRBJ2-7,TGTGCCAGCAGTAACCCAACTAGCGGGAGAGGGGACGAGCAGTACTTC,CASSNPTSGRGDEQYF
NA,TRBD2,TRBV3-1,TRBJ2-7,TGTGCCAACAGCCTAGCGGGAGGTAGGAACGAGCAGTACTTC,CANSLAGGRNEQYF
NA,NA,TRBV6-1,TRBJ2-7,TGTGCCAGCATACTACAGCTAGCGACCCCCTACGAGCAGTACTTC,CASILQLATPYEQYF
NA,TRBD1,TRBV29-1,TRBJ1-4,TGCAGCGTTGATGGGACAGGGGAAGAAAAACTGTTTTTT,CSVDGTGEEKLFF
NA,NA,TRBV6-5,TRBJ2-1,TGTCAGAGAACGGGGGTCCATGAGCAGTTCTTC,CQRTGVHEQFF
few,NA,TRBV27,TRBJ2-5,TGTGCCAGCAGTTTTTTAGGACCGACGGAGACCCAGTACTTC,CASSFLGPTETQYF
NA,TRBD2,TRBV27,TRBJ2-7,TGTGCCAGCAGCAGGGCGGGACTAACGAACTACGAGCAGTACTTC,CASSRAGLTNYEQYF
NA,NA,TRBV12-3/TRBV12-4,TRBJ2-3,TGTGCCAGCAGCACAATAGTGGAACCAAGCACAGATACGCAGTATTTT,CASSTIVEPSTDTQYF
many,NA,TRBV29-1,TRBJ2-7,TGCAGCGTTGAACTCCAGGCCGACGAGCAGTACTTC,CSVELQADEQYF
NA,TRBD2,TRBV9,TRBJ2-1,TGTGCCAGCAGCGCGAGGGCTAGCGGAAGCTCCTACAATGAGCAGTTCTTC,CASSARASGSSYNEQFF
NA,TRBD1,TRBV2,TRBJ1-5,TGTGCCAGCAGGGCGGACAGGGAGGTTCAGCCCCAGCATTTT,CASRADREVQPQHF
NA,TRBD2,TRBV6-5,TRBJ2-3,TGTGCCAGCAGTTACTCTGCGGCGGGAGGAGATACGCAGTATTTT,CASSYSAAGGDTQYF
NA,TRBD1,TRBV27,TRBJ1-5,TGTGCCAGCAGTCCCAGGGGGGGGGTAGGCAATCAGCCCCAGCATTTT,CASSPRGGVGNQPQHF
NA,NA,TRBV6-5,TRBJ1-2,TGTGCCAGCAGTTACTCGGAGGGACTTGGCTACACCTTC,CASSYSEGLGYTF
few,NA,TRBV4-1,TRBJ1-1,TGCGCCAGCAGCCAAAAATGGCAGGACAACACTGAAGCTTTCTTT,CASSQKWQDNTEAFF
NA,NA,TRBV18,TRBJ2-7,TGTGCCAGCTCAGGAGGCAATGAGCAGTACTTC,CASSGGNEQYF
few,NA,TRBV6-5,TRBJ2-5,TGTGCCAGCAACGGACACGGGGAAGAGACCCAGTACTTC,CASNGHGEETQYF
many,TRBD1,TRBV18,TRBJ2-5,TGCGCCAGCAGCCCCGGACAGGCGGAGACCCAGTACTTC,CASSPGQAETQYF
NA,NA,TRBV5-6,TRBJ2-7,TGTGCCAGCAGTCTCGGGACACCTCTCTACGAGCAGTACTTC,CASSLGTPLYEQYF
NA,TRBD2,TRBV12-3/TRBV12-4,TRBJ2-6,TGTGCCAGCAGGACTAGCGGGACTGGGGCCAACGTCCTGACTTTC,CASRTSGTGANVLTF
NA,TRBD2,TRBV15,TRBJ2-5,TGTGCCACCAGCAGCCTCACTGCGGGAGAGGAGACCCAGTACTTC,CATSSLTAGEETQYF
NA,NA,TRBV7-9,TRBJ1-4,TGTGCCAGCAGCTTAGTACTCTGGGAAAAACTGTTTTTT,CASSLVLWEKLFF
NA,NA,TRBV20-1,TRBJ1-4,TGCAGTGCTAGTTTGGGGAAACTGTTTTTT,CSASLGKLFF
NA,NA,TRBV9,TRBJ2-3,TGTGCCAGCAGCGGAGGACACACAGATACGCAGTATTTT,CASSGGHTDTQYF
NA,NA,TRBV7-3,TRBJ1-1,TGTGCCAGCAGATCGGGAAGAAACACTGAAGCTTTCTTT,CASRSGRNTEAFF
NA,NA,TRBV7-9,TRBJ2-5,TGTGCCAGCACCGGGAGAGCGAGAGAGACCCTGTACTTC,CASTGRARETLYF
NA,NA,TRBV4-2,TRBJ1-5,TGTGCCAGCAGGCAGGCACAGGGCCCCCATCAGCCCCAGCATTTT,CASRQAQGPHQPQHF
NA,NA,TRBV18,TRBJ1-2,TGTGCCAGCTCACCCCAGGCAGGAAAGTACACCTTC,CASSPQAGKYTF
few,NA,TRBV12-3/TRBV12-4,TRBJ2-4,TGTGCCAGCAGTTTCCAGGGAGGAAACATTCAGTACTTC,CASSFQGGNIQYF
few,NA,TRBV20-1,TRBJ2-1,TGCAGTGCTAGAGATGGGTCGGGGGTGGGTGAGCAGTTCTTC,CSARDGSGVGEQFF
NA,TRBD2,TRBV5-1,TRBJ2-5,TGCGCCAGCAGACAGAACGTGGGAGGGCCCCCAGAGACCCAGTACTTC,CASRQNVGGPPETQYF
NA,NA,TRBV18,TRBJ2-7,TGTGCCAGCTCACCACGGCAAGCTAGTGTGTACGAGCAGTACTTC,CASSPRQASVYEQYF
NA,NA,TRBV28,TRBJ1-2,TGTGCCAGCAGTCATCAGGGGTCTTTACATGGCTACACCTTC,CASSHQGSLHGYTF
NA,NA,TRBV29-1,TRBJ2-1,TGCAGCGTTGACTTTAGCGTGAAAGGGTCCTACAATGAGCAGTTCTTC,CSVDFSVKGSYNEQFF
NA,NA,TRBV4-3,TRBJ2-1,TGCGCCAGCAGCCAAGGGGGATTTATGGCGGGGCCCTCCTACAATGAGCAGTTCTTC,CASSQGGFMAGPSYNEQFF
few,TRBD1,TRBV6-5,TRBJ2-7,TGTGCCAGCAGTTATCAGGGGGCTGACGAGCAGTACTTC,CASSYQGADEQYF
few,NA,TRBV5-1,TRBJ2-5,TGCGCCAGCAGCTTGGTGACTGCCCGGTACCAAGAGACCCAGTACTTC,CASSLVTARYQETQYF